This T cell receptor (beta chain) originates from a study of OX40 agonist ivuxolimab in advanced cancers. A word on this clone: Its specificity is not known.

This CDR3 is 16 amino acids long. Trimming took off 4 bases at V and 7 bases at J, with 23 bases between the two ends. Germline V gene sequence: CDR1 SQVTM, CDR2 ANQGSEA. The study sampled blood at baseline, cycle 4 day 1, and cycle 7 day 1. Findings and limits, study-wide: Near-lowest levels of clonal expansion characterized partial responders at 0.1-3.0 mg/kg. CD8+ T cells (on average) carried more expanded clones than CD4+ T cells.

This table comes from immunoSEQ multiplex PCR, and its TCRdb copy is limited to in-frame clones, with some not included. The table lists about 66,000 clones, roughly 80% of them singletons. The sequencing here drew on CD4+ or CD8+ T cells sorted from blood, taken in a trial of the OX40 agonist ivuxolimab. This rearrangement joins TRBV29-1 to TRBJ2-1, with D tentatively TRBD1 (6 bases). The receptor was isolated from an adult with an advanced solid tumor such as melanoma, head and neck, liver or kidney cancer. The CDR3 nucleotides read TGCAGCGTTGCAATTAACAGGGCCCTTCGAAATAATGAGCAGTTCTTC. Translation gives CSVAINRALRNNEQFF.